A selection of T cell receptor beta chains follows, all from one sample in a study of blood T cell repertoires in COVID-19. Libraries were prepared by immunoSEQ multiplex PCR; TCRdb keeps only in-frame clonotypes and omits some of them. The sample lists some 250,000 clones; about 90% were seen once. Sequencing input: peripheral blood. Receptors originate from a man aged 60 to 75 who had recovered from COVID-19. Each CDR3 is given with its conserved first and last residue. The D gene is left open where the match is weak. Some rows have no size entry. The others give once, few or many, or a class for an expanded clone.

v_gene	abundance	d_gene	j_gene	CDR3nt	CDR3aa
TRBV4-1	few	TRBD1	TRBJ1-3	TGCGCCAGCAGCCAAGATCGAGCAGGGGGCTATGGAAACACCATATATTTT	CASSQDRAGGYGNTIYF
TRBV5-1	-	TRBD1	TRBJ2-7	TGCGCCAGCAGCTTCGGACAGGCTCTATCCGAGCAGTACTTC	CASSFGQALSEQYF
TRBV3-1/TRBV3-2	-	TRBD2	TRBJ2-5	TGTGCCAGCAGCATAGCGGGGGGAGAGACCCAGTACTTC	CASSIAGGETQYF
TRBV5-1	-	TRBD1	TRBJ1-1	TGCGCCAGCAGCTTTCTGGGACAGTTGAACACTGAAGCTTTCTTT	CASSFLGQLNTEAFF
TRBV25-1	-	-	TRBJ2-3	TGTGCCAGCAGTGAATTCAGGTCAGATACGCAGTATTTT	CASSEFRSDTQYF
TRBV5-1	-	-	TRBJ1-6	TGCGCCAGCAGCTTGGGACAAGACAATTCACCCCTCCACTTT	CASSLGQDNSPLHF
TRBV10-2	-	-	TRBJ1-5	TGCGCCAGCAGTGACACAGGCTATCAGCCCCAGCATTTT	CASSDTGYQPQHF
TRBV10-3	few	TRBD1	TRBJ1-3	TGTGCCATCAGTGAGGCGGGACAGGGGCGCGGAAACACCATATATTTT	CAISEAGQGRGNTIYF
TRBV2	-	TRBD1	TRBJ2-7	TGTGCCAGCAGGGGGGGCAGGGGGCGCTCCGAGCAGTACTTC	CASRGGRGRSEQYF
TRBV5-1	-	TRBD2	TRBJ2-3	TGCGCCAGCAGGCCAATGTATCGGGAGGGGGGCACAGATACGCAGTATTTT	CASRPMYREGGTDTQYF
TRBV10-2	once	TRBD2	TRBJ2-4	TGCGCCAGCAGGAGCGGAGGACTAGCTGAACTAGCCAAAAACATTCAGTACTTC	CASRSGGLAELAKNIQYF
TRBV19	once	-	TRBJ1-1	TGTGCCAGTAGTATGACCCAGGGGCGGTGGACTGAAGCTTTCTTT	CASSMTQGRWTEAFF
TRBV28	-	-	TRBJ1-3	TGTGCCAGCAGTTTGATACTGGCGGGAGGCGGAAACACCATATATTTT	CASSLILAGGGNTIYF
TRBV19	-	-	TRBJ2-1	TGTGCCAGTAGTCCCAAGGGACGGAGGGACAATGAGCAGTTCTTC	CASSPKGRRDNEQFF
TRBV12-3/TRBV12-4	-	-	TRBJ2-7	TGTGCCAGCAGTAACCGGGACGAGCAGTACTTC	CASSNRDEQYF
TRBV12-5	-	-	TRBJ2-7	TGTGCTAGTGGTTTGGACCGGGGCGAGCAGTACTTC	CASGLDRGEQYF
TRBV18	-	-	TRBJ2-1	TGTGCCAGCTCACCCCCGGGGAATGAGCAGTTCTTC	CASSPPGNEQFF
TRBV6-5	-	TRBD1	TRBJ2-3	TGTGCCAGCAGAACCATGGGGACAGGGGGTGATACGCAGTATTTT	CASRTMGTGGDTQYF
TRBV28	-	-	TRBJ1-2	TGTGCCAGCAGTTTATCGTATCGGACAGCTCCTTATGGCTACACCTTC	CASSLSYRTAPYGYTF
TRBV5-1	-	-	TRBJ1-4	TGCGCCAGCAGCTTGGAGGGAGGGTCGTTGGAAAAACTGTTTTTT	CASSLEGGSLEKLFF
TRBV12-5	-	TRBD2	TRBJ2-3	TGTGCCAGTGGTTTGGTATCCGGAAGCGGGGGGGCGGGGGATACGCAGTATTTT	CASGLVSGSGGAGDTQYF
TRBV5-8	-	-	TRBJ1-2	TGTGCCAGCAGCTTCGTGATGGGGCATGGCTACACCTTC	CASSFVMGHGYTF
TRBV2	once	-	TRBJ1-5	TGTGCCAGCGGCAGTAGCAATCAGCCCCAGCATTTT	CASGSSNQPQHF
TRBV30	-	TRBD1	TRBJ2-6	TGTGCCTGGAAAAGGGACAGCTACTCTGGGGCCAACGTCCTGACTTTC	CAWKRDSYSGANVLTF
TRBV18	few	TRBD2	TRBJ2-3	TGTGCCAGCTCACCTACTAGCGGTAGCACAGATACGCAGTATTTT	CASSPTSGSTDTQYF
TRBV27	-	-	TRBJ1-6	TGTGCCAGCGGCAACTTCGGGTCACCCCTCCACTTT	CASGNFGSPLHF
TRBV14	once	-	TRBJ2-7	TGTGCCAGCAGCCAGACTACCCCTACCCGGCACTTC	CASSQTTPTRHF
TRBV7-9	-	-	TRBJ1-3	TGTGCCAGCGGCACATCAGGGGACATCTCTGGAAACACCATATATTTT	CASGTSGDISGNTIYF